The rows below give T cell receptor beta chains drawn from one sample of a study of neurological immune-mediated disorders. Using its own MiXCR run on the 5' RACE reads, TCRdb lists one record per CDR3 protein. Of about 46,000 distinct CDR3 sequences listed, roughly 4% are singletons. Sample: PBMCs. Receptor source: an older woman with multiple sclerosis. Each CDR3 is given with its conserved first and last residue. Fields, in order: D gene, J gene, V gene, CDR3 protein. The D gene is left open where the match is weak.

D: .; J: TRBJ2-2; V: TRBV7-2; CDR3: CASSSRGAGVTGELFF
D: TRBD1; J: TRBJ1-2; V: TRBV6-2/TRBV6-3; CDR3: CASTRGQGQNGYTF
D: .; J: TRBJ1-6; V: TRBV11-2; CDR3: CASSLGLKGPPLHF
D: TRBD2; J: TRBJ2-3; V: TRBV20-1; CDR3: CRTSVGLAGGDTQYF
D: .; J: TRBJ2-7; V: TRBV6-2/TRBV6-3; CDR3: CASSSPYYEQYF
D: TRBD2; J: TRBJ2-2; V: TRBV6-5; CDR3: CASTEAGGAGELFF
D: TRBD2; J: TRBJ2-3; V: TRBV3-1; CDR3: CASSQLLAGEGDTQYF
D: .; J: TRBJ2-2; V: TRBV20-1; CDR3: CSARAVEQGYGELFF
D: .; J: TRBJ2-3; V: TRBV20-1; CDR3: CSASPAWVLGTDTQYF
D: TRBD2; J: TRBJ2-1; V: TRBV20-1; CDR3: CSARDLAGSSYNEQFF
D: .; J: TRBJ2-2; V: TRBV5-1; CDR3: CASSSGTVNTGELFF
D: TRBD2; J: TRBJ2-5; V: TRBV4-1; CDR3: CASSPPGRREAQYF
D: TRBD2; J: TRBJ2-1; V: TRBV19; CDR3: CATEAGGWHEQFF
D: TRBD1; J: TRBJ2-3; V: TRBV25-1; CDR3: CASLPTGADTQYF
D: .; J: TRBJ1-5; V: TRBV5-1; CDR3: CASSLAPALPQHF
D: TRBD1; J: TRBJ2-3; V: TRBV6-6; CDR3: CASRWTGTTDTQYF
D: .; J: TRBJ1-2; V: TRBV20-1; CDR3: CSAVKGNYGYTF
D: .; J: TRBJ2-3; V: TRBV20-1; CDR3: CSAPQSAADTQYF
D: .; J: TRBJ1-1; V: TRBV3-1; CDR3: CASSPSGDTEAFF
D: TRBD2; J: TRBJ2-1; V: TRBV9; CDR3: CASSVDSGGVWGNEQFF
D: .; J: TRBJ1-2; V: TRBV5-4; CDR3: CASSLMGLDYGYTF
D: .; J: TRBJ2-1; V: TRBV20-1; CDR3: CSASIRPSYNEQFF
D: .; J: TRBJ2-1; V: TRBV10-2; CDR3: CASSVGGLYNEQFF
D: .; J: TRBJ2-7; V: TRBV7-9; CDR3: CASSLLAGDYEQYF
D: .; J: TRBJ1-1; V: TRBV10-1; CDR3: CASSPRGATEAFF
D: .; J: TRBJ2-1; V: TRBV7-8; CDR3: CASSADSQYNEQFF